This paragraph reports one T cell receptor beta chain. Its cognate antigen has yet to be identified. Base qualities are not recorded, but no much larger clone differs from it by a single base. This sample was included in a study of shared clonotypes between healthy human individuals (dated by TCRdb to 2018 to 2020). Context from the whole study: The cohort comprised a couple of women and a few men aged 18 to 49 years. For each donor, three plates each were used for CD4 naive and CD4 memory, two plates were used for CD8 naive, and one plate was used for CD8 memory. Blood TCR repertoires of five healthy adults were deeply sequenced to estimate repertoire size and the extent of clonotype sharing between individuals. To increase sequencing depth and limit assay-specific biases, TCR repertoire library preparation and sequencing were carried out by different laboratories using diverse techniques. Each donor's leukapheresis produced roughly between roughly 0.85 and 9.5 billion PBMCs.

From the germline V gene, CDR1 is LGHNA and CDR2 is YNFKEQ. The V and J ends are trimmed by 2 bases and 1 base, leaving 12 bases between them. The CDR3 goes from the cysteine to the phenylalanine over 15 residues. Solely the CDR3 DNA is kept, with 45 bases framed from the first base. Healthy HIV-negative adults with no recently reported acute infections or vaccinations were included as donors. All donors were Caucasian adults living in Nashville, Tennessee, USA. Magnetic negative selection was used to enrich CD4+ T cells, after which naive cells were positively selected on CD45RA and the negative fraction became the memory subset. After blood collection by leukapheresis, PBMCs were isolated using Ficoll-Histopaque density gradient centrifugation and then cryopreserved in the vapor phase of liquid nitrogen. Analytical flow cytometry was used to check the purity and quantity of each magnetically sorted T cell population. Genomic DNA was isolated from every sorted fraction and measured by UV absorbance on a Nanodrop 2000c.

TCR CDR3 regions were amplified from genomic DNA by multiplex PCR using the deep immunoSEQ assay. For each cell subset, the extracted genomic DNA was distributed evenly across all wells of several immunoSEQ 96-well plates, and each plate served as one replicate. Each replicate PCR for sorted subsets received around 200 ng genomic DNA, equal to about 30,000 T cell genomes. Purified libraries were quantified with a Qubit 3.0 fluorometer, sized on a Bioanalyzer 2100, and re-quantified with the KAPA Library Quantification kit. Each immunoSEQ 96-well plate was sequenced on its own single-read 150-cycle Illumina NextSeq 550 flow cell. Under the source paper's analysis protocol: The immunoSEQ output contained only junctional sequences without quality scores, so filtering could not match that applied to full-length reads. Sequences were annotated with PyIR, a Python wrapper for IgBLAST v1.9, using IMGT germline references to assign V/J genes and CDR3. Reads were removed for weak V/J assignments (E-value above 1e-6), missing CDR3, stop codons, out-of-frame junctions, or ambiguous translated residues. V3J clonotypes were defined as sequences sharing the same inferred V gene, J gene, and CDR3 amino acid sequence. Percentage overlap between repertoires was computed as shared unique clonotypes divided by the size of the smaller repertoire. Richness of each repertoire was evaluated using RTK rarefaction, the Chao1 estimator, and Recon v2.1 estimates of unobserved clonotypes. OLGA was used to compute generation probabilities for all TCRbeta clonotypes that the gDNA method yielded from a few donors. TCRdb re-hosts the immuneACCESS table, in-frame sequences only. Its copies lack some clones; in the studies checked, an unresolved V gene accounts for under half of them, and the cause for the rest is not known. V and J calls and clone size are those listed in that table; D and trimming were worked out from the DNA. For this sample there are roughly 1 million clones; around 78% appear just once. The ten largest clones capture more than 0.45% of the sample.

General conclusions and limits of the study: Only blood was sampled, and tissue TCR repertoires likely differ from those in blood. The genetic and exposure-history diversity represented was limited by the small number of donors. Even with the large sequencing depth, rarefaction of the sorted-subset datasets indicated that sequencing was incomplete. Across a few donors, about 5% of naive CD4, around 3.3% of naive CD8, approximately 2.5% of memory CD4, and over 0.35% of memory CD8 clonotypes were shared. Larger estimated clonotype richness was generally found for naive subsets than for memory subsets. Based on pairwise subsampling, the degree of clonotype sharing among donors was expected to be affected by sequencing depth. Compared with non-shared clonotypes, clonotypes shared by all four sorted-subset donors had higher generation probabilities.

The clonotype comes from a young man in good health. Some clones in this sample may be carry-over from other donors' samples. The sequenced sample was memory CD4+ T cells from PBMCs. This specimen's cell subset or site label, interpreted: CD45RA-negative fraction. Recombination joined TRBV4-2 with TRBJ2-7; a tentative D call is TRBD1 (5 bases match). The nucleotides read TGTGCCAGCAGCCAACACAGGACCGATTCCTACGAGCAGTACTTC. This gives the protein CASSQHRTDSYEQYF.